This entry is about one TCR beta chain. No antigen is known for it. The germline gene is not matched at one end of the junction; a read error may be the cause. These data belong to a study of vaccination effects on CD4 cells after COVID-19. Antigen-specific CD4+ T cells were expanded with viral peptide pools in the ViraFEST assay before sequencing. Culture proceeded for about ten days, and CD4+ T cells were then isolated. Subjects were given two BNT162b2 or mRNA-1273 vaccine doses. Peptides at about 9.9 ug/ml and IL-2 at 9 to 10 IU/ml were added to two million PBMC per well. TCRdb's copy holds only in-frame clones and misses some; the assay was immunoSEQ multiplex PCR. The sample carries around 60,000 clones, around three quarters recorded once. Specimen: CD4+ T cells from PBMCs cultured with HCoV-229E spike peptides, collected after COVID-19 vaccination. This clonotype was sampled from a human donor who received a COVID-19 vaccine.

CDR3 DNA sequence: TGTGCCAGTAGTTTAGACACTATACAGCCCCAGCATTTT. Encoded protein: CASSLDTIQPQHF. The gene calls are TRBV19 and TRBJ1-5; D is undetermined. The CDR3 contains 13 residues. Per the germline V gene, CDR1 is LNHDA and CDR2 is SQIVND (reference sequence).